These 17 T cell receptor beta chains originate from one sample sequenced in a study of cytomegalovirus exposure and HLA in healthy donors. The PCR employed 60 Vbeta primers together with 13 Jbeta primers. The assay was immunoSEQ multiplex PCR, and TCRdb's table has in-frame clones only and misses some. The sample holds approximately 160,000 clones, 60% to 85% seen once. The sequenced sample consisted of PBMCs. These receptor sequences come from a woman aged 35 to 49 in good health and CMV-seropositive.

This clone was observed once. The rearrangement links TRBV30 to TRBJ2-2, with D possibly TRBD2 on 6 matching bases. This CDR3 contains 15 residues. From germline, CDR1 is GTSNPN and CDR2 SVGIG (reference sequence). V lost 5 bases and J 6 bases, leaving 19 bases between the germline ends. CDR3 residues: CAWSPGLYSPGELFF. CDR3 sequence (DNA): TGTGCCTGGTCCCCGGGACTTTATTCCCCCGGGGAGCTGTTTTTT.

The chain is built from TRBV29-1 and TRBJ2-5, with D possibly TRBD2 on 6 matching bases. V lost 5 bases and J 2 bases, leaving 15 bases between the germline ends. This CDR3 region has 14 residues. Germline V gene lookup returns CDR1 SQVTM and CDR2 ANQGSEA. In DNA, the CDR3 is TGCAGCGTTCCGTTGACCGGGAGACAAGAGACCCAGTACTTC. As protein: CSVPLTGRQETQYF.

This clone turned up a few times. V and J are TRBV2 and TRBJ2-3; tentatively, D is TRBD2 (6 bases). With 6 bases removed from V and 6 bases from J, the gap between germline ends came to 19 bases. The CDR3 loop spans 15 amino acids. Germline V gene sequence: CDR1 SNHLY, CDR2 FYNNEI. CDR3 residues: CASRSLTGGRDTQYF. In DNA form, the CDR3 reads TGTGCCAGCAGAAGCCTGACCGGGGGACGGGATACGCAGTATTTT.

This clone was counted only a few times. The chain recombines TRBV10-3 with TRBJ2-3; 8 bases align to TRBD1. The CDR3 loop spans 15 amino acids. Germline V gives CDR1 ENHRY, CDR2 SYGVKD. V trimming: 10 bases; J trimming: 0 bases; junction bases outside the gene matches: 9. Written as DNA, the CDR3 is TGTGCCACCCAGGGGGCAGCTCTAAGCACAGATACGCAGTATTTT. Amino acids: CATQGAALSTDTQYF.

A few counts support this clone. The V gene is TRBV30, the J gene TRBJ1-6; the D is unclear. Trimming stripped 0 bases from V and 12 bases from J, with 12 bases between. The CDR3 consists of 13 residues. The germline V gene has CDR1 GTSNPN and CDR2 SVGIG (reference sequence). The CDR3 is CAWSVRPPGPLHF. The CDR3 nucleotides read TGTGCCTGGAGTGTAAGACCCCCGGGACCCCTCCACTTT.

This chain connects TRBV18 to TRBJ1-1; 7 bases align to TRBD1. The CDR3 spans 15 residues. Germline V gene lookup returns CDR1 KGHSH and CDR2 LQKENI. V shed 0 bases and J 0 bases; nucleotides not matched to a gene: 1. The CDR3 loop reads CASSPPGTVNTEAFF. The CDR3 DNA sequence: TGTGCCAGCTCACCACCCGGGACAGTGAACACTGAAGCTTTCTTT.

V and J are TRBV2 and TRBJ1-3; the match to TRBD1 covers 7 bases. Germline V lookup: CDR1 SNHLY, CDR2 FYNNEI. The CDR3 has 15 residues. V lost 6 bases, J lost 4 bases, and 9 bases stayed unmatched. The CDR3 reads CASSLQGQGGNTIYF. The CDR3, as DNA: TGTGCCAGCAGCCTACAGGGGCAAGGAGGAAACACCATATATTTT. Variable domain in full (rest from reference TRBV2 and TRBJ1-3): EPEVTQTPSHQVTQMGQEVILRCVPISNHLYFYWYRQILGQKVEFLVSFYNNEISEKSEIFDDQFSVERPDGSNFTLKIRSTKLEDSAMYFCASSLQGQGGNTIYFGEGSWLTVV.

The chain recombines TRBV7-2 with TRBJ1-5, with D possibly matching TRBD1 (5 bases). The CDR3 length is 15 residues. The germline V and J ends were trimmed by 1 base and 7 bases, with 14 bases remaining between them. Germline CDR1 reads SGHTA; CDR2 reads FQGNSA. The chain's CDR3 is CASSLVVGQGQPQHF. The CDR3 nucleotides are TGTGCCAGCAGCTTAGTAGTTGGGCAGGGACAGCCCCAGCATTTT.

The chain carries TRBV4-2 and TRBJ1-1; perhaps TRBD1 as D (6 bases). This CDR3 is built from 14 residues. With 3 bases removed from V and 6 bases from J, the gap between germline ends came to 14 bases. Germline values: CDR1 LGHNA, CDR2 YNFKEQ. CDR3 in DNA: TGTGCCAGCAGCCAGCAAACAGGGTTCCCTGAAGCTTTCTTT. It specifies CASSQQTGFPEAFF.

The J gene is TRBJ1-5, the V gene TRBV19, with 8 positions matching TRBD1. The CDR3 loop spans 17 amino acids. With V trimmed by 5 bases and J by 3 bases, 12 bases remained unmatched. Germline V CDR1 and CDR2: LNHDA, SQIVND (reference sequence). CDR3 sequence reads: CASSWGGQDYPNQPQHF. The CDR3 nucleotides are TGTGCCAGTAGTTGGGGGGGACAGGATTACCCCAATCAGCCCCAGCATTTT.

This chain links TRBV5-1 with TRBJ2-1, with a weak D call TRBD2 (5 bases). From germline, CDR1 is SGHRS and CDR2 YFSETQ. The CDR3 totals 17 residues. The V end was cut by 0 bases, the J end by 8 bases, with 21 bases between. This CDR3 reads CASSLVARTGVLDEQFF. In DNA form, the CDR3 reads TGCGCCAGCAGCTTGGTGGCCCGGACCGGGGTTTTAGATGAGCAGTTCTTC.

This chain joins TRBV5-4 and TRBJ2-1, with D possibly being TRBD2 (6 bases). The V gene lost 4 bases and the J gene lost 1 base, with 21 bases spanning the gap. Germline CDR1 is SGHNT and CDR2 is YYREEE (reference sequence). The CDR3 covers 18 residues. This chain's CDR3 is CASSEGQRGVRSYNEQFF. Here the CDR3 DNA reads TGTGCCAGCAGCGAGGGCCAGCGCGGGGTAAGGTCCTACAATGAGCAGTTCTTC.

This clone was seen more than once but under ten times. At one end the junction does not follow the germline gene, possibly because of a read error. This chain connects TRBV7-9 to TRBJ1-2; the D is unclear. CDR3 length: 10 amino acids. The germline CDR1 and CDR2 sequences are SEHNR and FQNEAQ (reference sequence). The CDR3 region has the DNA TGTTCCAGCAGCCCTATGGGCTACACCTTC. Protein: CSSSPMGYTF.

This chain connects TRBV2 to TRBJ1-2; 7 bases match TRBD1. There are 15 residues in the CDR3. Trimming at V came to 6 bases and at J to 3 bases, leaving 10 bases not matched to a gene. Germline V lookup: CDR1 SNHLY, CDR2 FYNNEI. CDR3 sequence reads: CASSSDRVPYYGYTF. In nucleotides, the CDR3 is TGTGCCAGCAGCTCCGACAGGGTCCCTTACTATGGCTACACCTTC.

The V and J genes are TRBV27 and TRBJ1-1; D is possibly TRBD1 (5 bases). The germline V and J ends were trimmed by 6 bases and 1 base, with 12 bases remaining between them. Germline lookup yields CDR1 MNHEY and CDR2 SMNVEV (reference sequence). The CDR3 consists of 14 residues. CDR3 amino acids: CASRRHGQNTEAFF. As DNA, the CDR3 is TGTGCCAGCAGGCGCCACGGACAGAACACTGAAGCTTTCTTT.

The chain carries TRBV4-1 and TRBJ2-1; TRBD1 is a possible D gene (6 bases). V was clipped by 3 bases and J by 10 bases, with 22 bases between them. Per the germline V gene, CDR1 is MGHRA and CDR2 is YSYEKL. The CDR3 covers 16 residues. CDR3 region: CASSHTGKSIQYEQFF. CDR3 coding DNA: TGCGCCAGCAGCCACACAGGGAAATCCATTCAATACGAGCAGTTCTTC.

Details on this clone: Germline and junction disagree at one end, which may indicate a read error. CDR3 amino acids: CASTEGAGANGLTF. CDR3 in DNA: TGTGCCAGCACTGAGGGGGCTGGGGCCAACGGCCTGACTTTC. The V and J genes are TRBV6-5 and TRBJ2-6, with 7 bases aligning to TRBD1. The CDR3 is 14 amino acids. The germline V gene has CDR1 MNHEY and CDR2 SVGAGI.